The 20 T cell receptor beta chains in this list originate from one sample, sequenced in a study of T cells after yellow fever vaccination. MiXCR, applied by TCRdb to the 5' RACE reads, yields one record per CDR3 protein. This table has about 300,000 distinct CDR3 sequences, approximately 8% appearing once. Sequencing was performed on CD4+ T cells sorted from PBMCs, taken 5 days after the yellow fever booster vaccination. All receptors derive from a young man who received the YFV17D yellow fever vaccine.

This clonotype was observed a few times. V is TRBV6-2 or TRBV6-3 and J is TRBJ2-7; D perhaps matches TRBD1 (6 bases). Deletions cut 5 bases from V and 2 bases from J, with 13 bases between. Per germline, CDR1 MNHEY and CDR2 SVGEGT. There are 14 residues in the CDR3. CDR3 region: CASSPLRTAYEQYF. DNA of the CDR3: TGTGCCAGCAGTCCCCTCAGGACAGCCTACGAGCAGTACTTC.

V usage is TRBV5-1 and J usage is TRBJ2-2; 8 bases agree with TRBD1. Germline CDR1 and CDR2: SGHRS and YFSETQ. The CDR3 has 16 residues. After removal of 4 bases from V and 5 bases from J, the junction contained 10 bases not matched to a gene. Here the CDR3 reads CASSLLGQEWTGELFF. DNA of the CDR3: TGCGCCAGCAGCCTCCTGGGACAGGAATGGACCGGGGAGCTGTTTTTT.

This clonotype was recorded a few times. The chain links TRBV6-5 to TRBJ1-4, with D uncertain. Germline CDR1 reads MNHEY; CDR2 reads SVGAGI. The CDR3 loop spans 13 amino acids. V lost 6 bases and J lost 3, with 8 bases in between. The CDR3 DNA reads TGTGCCAGCAGGAGGGATGCTAATGAAAAACTGTTTTTT. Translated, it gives CASRRDANEKLFF.

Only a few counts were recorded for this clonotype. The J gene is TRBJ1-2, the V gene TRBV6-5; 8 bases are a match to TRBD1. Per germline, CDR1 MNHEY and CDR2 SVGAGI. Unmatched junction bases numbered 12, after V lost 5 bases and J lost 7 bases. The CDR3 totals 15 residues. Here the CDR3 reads CASSGPGQVLGGYTF. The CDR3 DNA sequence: TGTGCCAGCAGTGGTCCGGGACAGGTCCTGGGTGGCTACACCTTC.

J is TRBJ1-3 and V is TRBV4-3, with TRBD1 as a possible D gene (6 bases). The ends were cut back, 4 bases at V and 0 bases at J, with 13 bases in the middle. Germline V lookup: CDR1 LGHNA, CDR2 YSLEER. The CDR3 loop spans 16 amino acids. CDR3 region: CASSPGQILSGNTIYF. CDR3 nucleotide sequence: TGCGCCAGCAGCCCCGGACAGATCCTCTCTGGAAACACCATATATTTT.

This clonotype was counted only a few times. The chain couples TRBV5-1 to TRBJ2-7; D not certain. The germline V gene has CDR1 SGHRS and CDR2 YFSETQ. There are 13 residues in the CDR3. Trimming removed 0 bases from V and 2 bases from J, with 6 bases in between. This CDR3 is CASSLGPAYEQYF. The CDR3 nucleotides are TGCGCCAGCAGCTTGGGGCCTGCCTACGAGCAGTACTTC.

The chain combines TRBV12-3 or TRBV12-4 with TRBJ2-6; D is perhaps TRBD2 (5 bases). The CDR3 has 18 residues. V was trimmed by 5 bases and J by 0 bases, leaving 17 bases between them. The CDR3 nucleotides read TGTGCCAGCAGTCCCAAGACCGGGCTAGCCTCTGGGGCCAACGTCCTGACTTTC. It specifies CASSPKTGLASGANVLTF.

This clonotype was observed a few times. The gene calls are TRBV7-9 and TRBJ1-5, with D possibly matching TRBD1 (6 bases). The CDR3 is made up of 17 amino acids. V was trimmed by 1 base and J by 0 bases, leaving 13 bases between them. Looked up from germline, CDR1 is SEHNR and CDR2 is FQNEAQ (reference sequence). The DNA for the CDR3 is TGTGCCAGCAGCTTAGGGACAGATACATATAGCAATCAGCCCCAGCATTTT. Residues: CASSLGTDTYSNQPQHF. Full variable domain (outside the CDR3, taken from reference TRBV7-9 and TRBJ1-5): DTGVSQNPRHKITKRGQNVTFRCDPISEHNRLYWYRQTLGQGPEFLTYFQNEAQLEKSRLLSDRFSAERPKGSFSTLEIQRTEQGDSAMYLCASSLGTDTYSNQPQHFGDGTRLSIL.

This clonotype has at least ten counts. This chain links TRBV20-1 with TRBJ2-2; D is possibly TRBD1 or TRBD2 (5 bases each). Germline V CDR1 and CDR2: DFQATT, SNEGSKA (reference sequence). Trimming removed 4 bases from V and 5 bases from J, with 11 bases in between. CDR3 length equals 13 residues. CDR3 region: CSATQGATGELFF. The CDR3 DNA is TGCAGTGCTACGCAGGGAGCAACCGGGGAGCTGTTTTTT.

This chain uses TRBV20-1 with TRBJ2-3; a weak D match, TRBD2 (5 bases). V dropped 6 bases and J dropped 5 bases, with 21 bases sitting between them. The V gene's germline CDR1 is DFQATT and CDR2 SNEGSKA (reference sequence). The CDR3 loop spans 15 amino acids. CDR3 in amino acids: CSAALLARRLDTQYF. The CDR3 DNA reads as TGCAGTGCAGCCTTGTTGGCTAGGAGGCTAGATACGCAGTATTTT.

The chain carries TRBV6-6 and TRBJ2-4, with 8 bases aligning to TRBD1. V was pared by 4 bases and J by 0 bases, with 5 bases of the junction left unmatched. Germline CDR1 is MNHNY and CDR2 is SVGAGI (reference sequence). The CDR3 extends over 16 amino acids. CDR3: CASSSTGDLAKNIQYF. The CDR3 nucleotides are TGTGCCAGCAGTTCGACAGGGGATCTAGCCAAAAACATTCAGTACTTC.

The CDR3 nucleotides read TGCGCCAGCAGCGGGGAGGCGACAGGGACAGTTCCCCCCTATGGCTACACCTTC. Protein product: CASSGEATGTVPPYGYTF. The J gene is TRBJ1-2, the V gene TRBV5-1, with 7 bases lining up with TRBD1. Germline V gene data show CDR1 as SGHRS and CDR2 as YFSETQ. With 4 bases clipped from V and 4 bases from J, the junction kept 19 bases outside the gene matches. The CDR3 runs 18 residues. The full variable domain, rest sourced from reference TRBV5-1 and TRBJ1-2, is KAGVTQTPRYLIKTRGQQVTLSCSPISGHRSVSWYQQTPGQGLQFLFEYFSETQRNKGNFPGRFSGRQFSNSRSEMNVSTLELGDSALYLCASSGEATGTVPPYGYTFGSGTRLTVV.

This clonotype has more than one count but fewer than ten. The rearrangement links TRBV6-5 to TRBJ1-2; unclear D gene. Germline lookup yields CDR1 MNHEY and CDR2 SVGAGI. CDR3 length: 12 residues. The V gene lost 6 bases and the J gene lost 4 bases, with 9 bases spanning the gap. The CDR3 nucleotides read TGTGCCAGCAGCTCCCAGACCTATGGCTACACCTTC. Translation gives CASSSQTYGYTF.

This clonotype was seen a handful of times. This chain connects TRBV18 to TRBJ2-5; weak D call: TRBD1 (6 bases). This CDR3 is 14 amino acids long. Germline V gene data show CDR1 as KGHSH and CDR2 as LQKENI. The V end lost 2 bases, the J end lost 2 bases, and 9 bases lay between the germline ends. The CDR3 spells CASSPFGQQETQYF. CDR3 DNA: TGTGCCAGCTCACCATTCGGACAGCAAGAGACCCAGTACTTC.

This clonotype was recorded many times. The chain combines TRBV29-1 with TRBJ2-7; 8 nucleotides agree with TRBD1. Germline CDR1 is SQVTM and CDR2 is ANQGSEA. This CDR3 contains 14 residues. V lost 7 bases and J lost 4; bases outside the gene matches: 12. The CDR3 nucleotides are TGCAGCGCAACTAAAACAGGGGGGAGGTACGAGCAGTACTTC. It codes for CSATKTGGRYEQYF.

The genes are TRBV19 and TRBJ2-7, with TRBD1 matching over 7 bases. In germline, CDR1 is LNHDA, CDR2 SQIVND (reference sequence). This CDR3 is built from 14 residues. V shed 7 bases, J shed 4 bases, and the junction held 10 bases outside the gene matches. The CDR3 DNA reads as TGTGCCAGTACCCCCGGACAGGCGGATTACGAGCAGTACTTC. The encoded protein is CASTPGQADYEQYF. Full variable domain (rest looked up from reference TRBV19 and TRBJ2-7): DGGITQSPKYLFRKEGQNVTLSCEQNLNHDAMYWYRQDPGQGLRLIYYSQIVNDFQKGDIAEGYSVSREKKESFPLTVTSAQKNPTAFYLCASTPGQADYEQYFGPGTRLTVT.

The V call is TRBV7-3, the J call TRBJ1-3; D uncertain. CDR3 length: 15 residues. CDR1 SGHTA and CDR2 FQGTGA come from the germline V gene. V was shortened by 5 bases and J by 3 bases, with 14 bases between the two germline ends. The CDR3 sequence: CASSQGSPLGNTIYF. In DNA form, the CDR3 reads TGTGCCAGCAGCCAAGGGTCCCCTCTTGGAAACACCATATATTTT. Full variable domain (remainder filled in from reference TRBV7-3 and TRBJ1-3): GAGVSQTPSNKVTEKGKYVELRCDPISGHTALYWYRQSLGQGPEFLIYFQGTGAADDSGLPNDRFFAVRPEGSVSTLKIQRTERGDSAVYLCASSQGSPLGNTIYFGEGSWLTVV.

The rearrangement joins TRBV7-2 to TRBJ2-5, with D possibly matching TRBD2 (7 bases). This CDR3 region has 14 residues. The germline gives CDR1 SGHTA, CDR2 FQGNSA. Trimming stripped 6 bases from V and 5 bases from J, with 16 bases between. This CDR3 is CASRRGGPGETQYF. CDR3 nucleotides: TGTGCCAGCAGGAGGGGGGGCCCGGGGGAGACCCAGTACTTC.

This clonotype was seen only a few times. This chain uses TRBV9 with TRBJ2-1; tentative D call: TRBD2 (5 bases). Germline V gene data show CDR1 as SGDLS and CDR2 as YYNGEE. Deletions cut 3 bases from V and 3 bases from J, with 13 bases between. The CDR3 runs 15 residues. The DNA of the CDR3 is TGTGCCAGCAGCGACCGCCAGGACTTCTACAATGAGCAGTTCTTC. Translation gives CASSDRQDFYNEQFF. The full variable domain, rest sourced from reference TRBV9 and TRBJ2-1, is DSGVTQTPKHLITATGQRVTLRCSPRSGDLSVYWYQQSLDQGLQFLIQYYNGEERAKGNILERFSAQQFPDLHSELNLSSLELGDSALYFCASSDRQDFYNEQFFGPGTRLTVL.

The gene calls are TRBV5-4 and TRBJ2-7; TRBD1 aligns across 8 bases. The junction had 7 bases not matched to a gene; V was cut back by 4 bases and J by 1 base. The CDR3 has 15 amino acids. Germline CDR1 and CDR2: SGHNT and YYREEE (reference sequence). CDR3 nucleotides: TGTGCCAGCAGCATTGACAGGGGTAGGTCCTACGAGCAGTACTTC. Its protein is CASSIDRGRSYEQYF.